Each of the 22 T cell receptor beta chains below was sequenced from the same sample in a study of cytomegalovirus exposure and HLA in healthy donors. 60 Vbeta and 13 Jbeta primers were used in PCR. TCRdb's copy holds only in-frame clones and misses some; the assay was immunoSEQ multiplex PCR. Of 110,000 to 150,000 clones in the sample, around 67% were seen once. Sequencing used PBMCs. Receptors originate from a man between 18 and 35 years old in good health and CMV-seropositive.

J is TRBJ2-7 and V is TRBV6-1, with 7 bases lining up with TRBD1. This CDR3 is 15 amino acids long. Germline V lookup: CDR1 MNHNS, CDR2 SASEGT. Here the CDR3 reads CASLLGTQGWSEQYF. DNA for the CDR3: TGTGCTAGCCTGTTAGGGACACAGGGGTGGAGCGAGCAGTACTTC.

This chain joins TRBV29-1 and TRBJ2-7; 7 bases map to TRBD2. Germline-derived CDR1 and CDR2 are SQVTM and ANQGSEA. This CDR3 has 13 amino acids. The J segment lost 2 bases and the V segment lost 4 bases, leaving 5 bases of the junction unmatched. The CDR3 protein is CSVGGGVTYEQYF. CDR3 nucleotides: TGCAGCGTTGGCGGGGGAGTAACCTACGAGCAGTACTTC.

V is TRBV19 and J is TRBJ2-7, with D possibly matching TRBD1 (6 bases). The V end was cut by 5 bases, the J end by 2 bases, with 13 bases between. CDR3 length: 14 residues. Per germline, CDR1 LNHDA and CDR2 SQIVND (reference sequence). CDR3 protein: CASSPQGRPYEQYF. CDR3 sequence (DNA): TGTGCCAGTAGTCCACAGGGTCGACCCTACGAGCAGTACTTC.

The chain carries TRBV7-9 and TRBJ2-2, with D tentatively TRBD1 (7 bases). Germline assignment: CDR1 SEHNR and CDR2 FQNEAQ (reference sequence). The V gene lost 1 base and the J gene lost 6 bases, with 15 bases spanning the gap. This CDR3 comprises 16 residues. The CDR3: CASSLDRGGVAGELFF. The CDR3 coding sequence is TGTGCCAGCAGCTTAGACAGGGGAGGAGTCGCCGGGGAGCTGTTTTTT.

Only a few counts were recorded for this clone. The rearrangement uses TRBV5-6 and TRBJ1-1; D gene uncertain. Trimming cost V 2 bases and J 2 bases, with 16 bases left between them. CDR1 SGHDT and CDR2 YYEEEE come from the germline V gene. There are 16 residues in the CDR3. CDR3 sequence (DNA): TGTGCCAGCAGCTTACTACCGGGTCCTCCTAACACTGAAGCTTTCTTT. Translation: CASSLLPGPPNTEAFF.

The CDR3 coding sequence is TGTGCCAGCAGCGGACCGGACATGATCACTGAAGCTTTCTTT. Its protein is CASSGPDMITEAFF. The genes are TRBV5-6 and TRBJ1-1, with D possibly TRBD1 on 5 matching bases. The CDR3 runs to 14 residues. Germline V gives CDR1 SGHDT, CDR2 YYEEEE. Trimming cost V 4 bases and J 4 bases, with 14 bases left between them.

This clone was counted once. CDR3 residues: CASGGTGPLTQYF. Here the CDR3 DNA reads TGTGCCAGCGGGGGGACAGGGCCCCTTACCCAGTACTTC. The chain couples TRBV2 to TRBJ2-5, with TRBD1 identical over 9 bases. The J segment lost 8 bases and the V segment lost 8 bases, leaving 9 bases of the junction unmatched. The germline V gene has CDR1 SNHLY and CDR2 FYNNEI. This CDR3 has 13 amino acids.

J is TRBJ2-3 and V is TRBV15; 7 nucleotides match TRBD2. CDR1 is LNHNV and CDR2 is YYDKDF in the germline V gene (reference sequence). Germline trimming cut 1 base from V and 4 bases from J; bases unmatched to any gene: 5. This CDR3 is 15 amino acids long. CDR3 nucleotide sequence: TGTGCCACCAGCAGAGTGAGCGGGAAATCAGATACGCAGTATTTT. This codes for CATSRVSGKSDTQYF. The variable domain in full, completed from reference TRBV15 and TRBJ2-3, reads DAMVIQNPRYQVTQFGKPVTLSCSQTLNHNVMYWYQQKSSQAPKLLFHYYDKDFNNEADTPDNFQSRRPNTSFCFLDIRSPGLGDTAMYLCATSRVSGKSDTQYFGPGTRLTVL.

V is TRBV2 and J is TRBJ1-5; no firm D call. With 7 bases removed from V and 5 bases from J, the gap between germline ends came to 12 bases. Germline loops: CDR1 SNHLY, CDR2 FYNNEI. This CDR3 contains 13 residues. In DNA, the CDR3 is TGTGCCAGCACTGTAGACACCTATCAGCCCCAGCATTTT. It is translated as CASTVDTYQPQHF.

This clone was observed once. This chain uses TRBV2 with TRBJ2-1, with TRBD2 matching over 10 bases. The CDR3 totals 18 residues. The junction had 9 bases not matched to a gene; V was cut back by 4 bases and J by 0 bases. CDR1 and CDR2 from the germline V gene are SNHLY and FYNNEI. The DNA for the CDR3 is TGTGCCAGCAGTGGATTGCCTAGCGGGGGCCTCTCCTACAATGAGCAGTTCTTC. This gives the protein CASSGLPSGGLSYNEQFF.

This chain joins TRBV28 and TRBJ2-7; 8 nucleotides agree with TRBD1. Germline V CDR1 and CDR2: MDHEN, SYDVKM. The CDR3 is 13 amino acids. V was clipped by 6 bases and J by 2 bases; unmatched bases: 3. This CDR3 reads CASRRQGTYEQYF. For the CDR3, the DNA is TGTGCCAGCAGGCGACAGGGGACCTACGAGCAGTACTTC.

The CDR3: CASSPSTGMNTEAFF. The DNA for the CDR3 is TGTGCCAGCTCACCATCGACAGGAATGAACACTGAAGCTTTCTTT. The V and J genes are TRBV18 and TRBJ1-1; TRBD1 might be the D (6 bases). The V end was cut by 2 bases, the J end by 0 bases, with 10 bases between. Germline assignment: CDR1 KGHSH and CDR2 LQKENI. The CDR3 is 15 amino acids.

V gene TRBV7-6 combines with J gene TRBJ2-5, with TRBD1 matching 7 bases. Germline V gene data show CDR1 as SGHVS and CDR2 as FNYEAQ. Trimming took 5 bases from V and 2 from J; bases not matched to a gene: 11. This CDR3 has 16 residues. The CDR3 spells CASSVQTGPGQETQYF. The CDR3 DNA reads TGTGCCAGCAGCGTACAGACAGGGCCGGGACAAGAGACCCAGTACTTC.

This chain connects TRBV5-6 to TRBJ2-5, with D maybe TRBD2 (6 bases). The J call is in doubt because the DNA end fits TRBJ2-7 better. CDR1 is SGHDT and CDR2 is YYEEEE in the germline V gene. The length of the CDR3 is 14 residues. CDR3 protein: CASSWSLAPYEQYF. The CDR3 region has the DNA TGTGCCAGCAGCTGGTCGCTAGCGCCCTACGAGCAGTACTTC.

The chain combines TRBV28 with TRBJ1-3; 9 bases are a match to TRBD1. The CDR3 has 14 amino acids. V gave up 5 bases and J gave up 4 bases; unmatched junction bases: 3. The V gene's germline CDR1 is MDHEN and CDR2 SYDVKM. CDR3 nucleotides: TGTGCCAGCAGTACAGGGGGCGACGGAAACACCATATATTTT. This sequence encodes CASSTGGDGNTIYF.

This clone was recorded a few times. This chain connects TRBV29-1 to TRBJ2-5, with D perhaps TRBD2 (6 bases). The CDR3 is made up of 14 amino acids. V was shortened by 4 bases and J by 1 base, with 13 bases between the two germline ends. CDR1 and CDR2 (germline): SQVTM, ANQGSEA. This CDR3 reads CSVGREAFQETQYF. Here the CDR3 DNA reads TGCAGCGTTGGGAGGGAGGCCTTCCAAGAGACCCAGTACTTC.

This clone was counted once. The rearrangement links TRBV7-2 to TRBJ2-1; 8 nucleotides agree with TRBD2. Germline CDR1 is SGHTA and CDR2 is FQGNSA. Losses at the gene ends were 5 bases for V and 4 bases for J; bases not matched to a gene: 10. CDR3 size: 16 residues. The CDR3 here is CASSTPLGLGYNEQFF. CDR3 nucleotide sequence: TGTGCCAGCAGCACCCCATTGGGACTAGGGTACAATGAGCAGTTCTTC.

This sequence joins TRBV19 and TRBJ2-3, with 10 bases lining up with TRBD2. With 3 bases clipped from V and 3 bases from J, the junction kept 3 bases outside the gene matches. The CDR3 length is 15 residues. CDR1 and CDR2 from the germline V gene are LNHDA and SQIVND (reference sequence). CDR3 DNA: TGTGCCAGTAGTATCTGGACTAGCGGAACAGATACGCAGTATTTT. This encodes CASSIWTSGTDTQYF.

This clone has only a few counts. The chain uses TRBV29-1 and TRBJ2-7, with 10 bases matching TRBD2. The CDR3 has 14 residues. Unmatched junction bases numbered 5, after V lost 5 bases and J lost 1 base. The germline CDR1 and CDR2 sequences are SQVTM and ANQGSEA. The CDR3 loop is CSVLTSGISYEQYF. For the CDR3, the DNA is TGCAGCGTTCTTACTAGCGGGATTTCCTACGAGCAGTACTTC.

V and J are TRBV18 and TRBJ2-1, with TRBD2 identical over 9 bases. The V and J ends lost 0 bases and 4 bases, in that order; junction bases with no gene match: 1. CDR3 size: 15 residues. The germline V gene has CDR1 KGHSH and CDR2 LQKENI. The CDR3 here is CASSPPSGRYNEQFF. The CDR3, as DNA: TGTGCCAGCTCACCACCTAGCGGGAGATACAATGAGCAGTTCTTC.

The V call is TRBV19, the J call TRBJ2-5; possibly TRBD2 for D (5 bases). Per germline, CDR1 LNHDA and CDR2 SQIVND (reference sequence). CDR3 length equals 15 residues. The V gene lost 4 bases and the J gene lost 5 bases, with 17 bases spanning the gap. CDR3 nucleotide sequence: TGTGCCAGTAGTAAACCCACAAGGACGGGGGAGACCCAGTACTTC. As protein: CASSKPTRTGETQYF.

This clone showed up just a few times. V usage is TRBV7-9 and J usage is TRBJ2-1, with TRBD2 matching 7 bases. V was clipped by 4 bases and J by 3 bases; unmatched bases: 3. The V gene's germline CDR1 is SEHNR and CDR2 FQNEAQ (reference sequence). CDR3 length: 14 amino acids. This CDR3 is CASSSSGRYNEQFF. The CDR3 coding sequence is TGTGCCAGCAGCTCTAGCGGACGCTACAATGAGCAGTTCTTC.